This T cell receptor (beta chain) was recorded in a study of post-analysis software for immune sequencing data. Study-level background: Some patients lacked subtype; others had relapsing-remitting, secondary progressive or progressive-relapsing disease. The study's findings and limits: TRBV5-6, TRBV5-1 and TRBV20-1 were among four or five TRBV segments more frequent in patients than controls. For normalized Chao1 diversity, multiple sclerosis patients scored significantly lower than controls did. F measure clustering grouped samples strongly by preparation batch.

CDR1 and CDR2 from the germline V gene are SEHNR and FQNEAQ (reference sequence). The CDR3 has 12 residues. V lost 11 bases and J lost 0, with 9 bases in between. The TCR beta cDNA libraries contained unique molecular identifiers. The authors obtained 400,000 to 600,000 cDNA molecules from around 0.96 to 9.9 million T cells. TCRdb reprocessed the PCR reads via MiXCR and lists one record per CDR3 protein. The sample records roughly 600,000 distinct CDR3 sequences, 44% being singletons. Worth noting for this clonotype: The antigen is not known.

This clonotype was obtained from a girl aged 10 to 17 with multiple sclerosis. Material: blood. The V gene is TRBV7-9, the J gene TRBJ2-3, with D possibly matching TRBD1 (6 bases). The DNA of the CDR3 is TGTGCCGGACAGATAAGCACAGATACGCAGTATTTT. It yields the protein CAGQISTDTQYF.